What follows are 25 T cell receptor beta chains derived from one specimen sequenced in a study of Ad26.COV2.S vaccination and SARS-CoV-2 variants. Only in-frame clones appear in the TCRdb table, and some are missing; sequencing was by immunoSEQ multiplex PCR. The sample carries around 300,000 clones, 86% recorded once. Treatment given: around 19 received Ad26.COV2.S at low or high dose, single or two shots; about 5 received placebo; per-sample allocation not given. Sampling occurred on day 63 after the first vaccine or placebo injection. The sequences come from peripheral blood, collected in a trial of Ad26.COV2.S vaccine versus placebo. The receptors originated from a person aged 18-65 years who received the Ad26.COV2.S COVID-19 vaccine or a placebo.

A few counts support this clone. The chain recombines TRBV27 with TRBJ2-7; D could derive from TRBD1 or TRBD2 (5 bases each). V lost 7 bases and J 3 bases, leaving 16 bases between the germline ends. Germline CDR1 MNHEY, CDR2 SMNVEV (reference sequence). The CDR3 extends over 14 amino acids. CDR3 DNA sequence: TGTGCCAGCAAGGGTGAAGGGACCTACTACGAGCAGTACTTC. Its protein is CASKGEGTYYEQYF.

CDR3 coding DNA: TGCAGTGCTAGTTCCGCGGGAGGGGGGGAGCAGTACTTC. This translates into CSASSAGGGEQYF. V usage is TRBV20-1 and J usage is TRBJ2-7; the match to TRBD2 covers 9 bases. Germline V CDR1 and CDR2: DFQATT, SNEGSKA (reference sequence). The CDR3 loop spans 13 amino acids. V shed 3 bases and J 7 bases; nucleotides not matched to a gene: 7.

The chain carries TRBV28 and TRBJ2-2, with 10 bases matching TRBD2. The junction had 4 bases not matched to a gene; V was cut back by 6 bases and J by 6 bases. Germline V gene lookup returns CDR1 MDHEN and CDR2 SYDVKM. The CDR3 extends over 14 amino acids. The DNA for the CDR3 is TGTGCCAGCAGGACTAGCGGGTGGGCCGGGGAGCTGTTTTTT. It translates to CASRTSGWAGELFF.

The chain combines TRBV6-2 or TRBV6-3 with TRBJ2-1; TRBD2 might be the D (5 bases). CDR1 and CDR2 (germline): MNHEY, SVGEGT. V was cut by 4 bases and J by 5 bases, with 15 bases left in between. The CDR3 has 15 residues. This CDR3 is CASSSSPGVHNEQFF. CDR3 nucleotide sequence: TGTGCCAGCAGTTCTTCCCCCGGGGTTCACAATGAGCAGTTCTTC.

The genes are TRBV11-1 and TRBJ2-2; TRBD1 matches at 7 bases. Germline assignment: CDR1 SGHAT and CDR2 FQDESV (reference sequence). Germline trimming cut 5 bases from V and 1 base from J; bases unmatched to any gene: 4. This CDR3 contains 15 residues. CDR3 sequence (DNA): TGTGCCAGCAGCCACCGACAGGGGAACACCGGGGAGCTGTTTTTT. It translates to CASSHRQGNTGELFF.

This chain uses TRBV10-3 with TRBJ1-2; D is unresolved. The CDR3 totals 13 residues. V lost 6 bases, J lost 1 base, and 9 bases lay in between. Germline CDR1 and CDR2: ENHRY and SYGVKD. This chain's CDR3 is CAISPDNNYGYTF. In nucleotides, the CDR3 is TGTGCCATCAGCCCAGATAATAACTATGGCTACACCTTC.

This chain uses TRBV6-2 or TRBV6-3 with TRBJ1-5, with no clear D. The length of the CDR3 is 14 residues. Trimming stripped 2 bases from V and 3 bases from J, with 8 bases between. Germline values: CDR1 MNHEY, CDR2 SVGEGT. The CDR3 coding sequence is TGTGCCAGCAGTTACGAGGGAAACAATCAGCCCCAGCATTTT. Translating gives CASSYEGNNQPQHF.

The chain joins TRBV7-2 to TRBJ1-1; D is undetermined. Germline V CDR1 and CDR2: SGHTA, FQGNSA. The CDR3 covers 15 residues. Trimming removed 3 bases from V and 3 bases from J, with 14 bases in between. The CDR3 reads CASSFISGEDTEAFF. The CDR3 nucleotides are TGTGCCAGCAGCTTCATCAGCGGGGAGGACACTGAAGCTTTCTTT. Supplemented by reference TRBV7-2 and TRBJ1-1, the full variable domain reads GAGVSQSPSNKVTEKGKDVELRCDPISGHTALYWYRQSLGQGLEFLIYFQGNSAPDKSGLPSDRFSAERTGGSVSTLTIQRTQQEDSAVYLCASSFISGEDTEAFFGQGTRLTVV.

The rearrangement uses TRBV27 and TRBJ2-7, with TRBD2 identical over 10 bases. The CDR3 runs 15 residues. Germline trimming cut 5 bases from V and 7 bases from J; bases unmatched to any gene: 11. CDR1 is MNHEY, CDR2 SMNVEV, per germline (reference sequence). The CDR3 nucleotides read TGTGCCAGCAGTCCTACTAGCGGGGTCGTGGAGGAGCAGTACTTC. It translates to CASSPTSGVVEEQYF.

CDR3 residues: CASSEGTGADTQYF. In DNA form, the CDR3 reads TGTGCCAGCAGTGAGGGGACAGGGGCCGATACGCAGTATTTT. The chain is built from TRBV2 and TRBJ2-3; TRBD1 matches at 10 bases. Germline V CDR1 and CDR2: SNHLY, FYNNEI. V lost 3 bases, J lost 6 bases, and 3 bases stayed unmatched. CDR3 length equals 14 residues.

The chain couples TRBV4-3 to TRBJ1-2, with a possible D match to TRBD1 (5 bases). Trimming took 0 bases from V and 0 from J, leaving 14 bases between them. The CDR3 consists of 17 residues. Per the germline V gene, CDR1 is LGHNA and CDR2 is YSLEER. Here the CDR3 reads CASSQDGGGRANYGYTF. CDR3 coding DNA: TGCGCCAGCAGCCAAGATGGTGGGGGGAGAGCTAACTATGGCTACACCTTC.

The gene calls are TRBV3-1 (or the pseudogene TRBV3-2) and TRBJ2-2, with 7 positions matching TRBD2. J gave up 6 bases and V 1 base, and 8 bases lay outside the gene matches. The CDR3 is 16 amino acids. Germline CDR1 reads LGHDT; CDR2 reads YNNKEL (reference sequence). Here the CDR3 DNA reads TGTGCCAGCAGCCAAGTGGGCTATGCGGGAGCCGGGGAGCTGTTTTTT. Protein product: CASSQVGYAGAGELFF.

This clone has a handful of counts. The chain uses TRBV6-6 and TRBJ2-7; TRBD1 agrees at 7 bases. J gave up 3 bases and V 5 bases, and 4 bases lay outside the gene matches. CDR3 size: 13 residues. Looked up from germline, CDR1 is MNHNY and CDR2 is SVGAGI (reference sequence). In DNA form, the CDR3 reads TGTGCCAGCAGTCCGGGACAGTTCTACGAGCAGTACTTC. As protein: CASSPGQFYEQYF.

This sequence joins TRBV27 and TRBJ1-6; the match to TRBD1 covers 8 bases. CDR3 length: 16 amino acids. The trim removed 6 bases at V and 0 bases at J, leaving 4 bases unmatched. CDR1 is MNHEY and CDR2 is SMNVEV in the germline V gene (reference sequence). The CDR3 protein is CASSRQGSSYNSPLHF. As DNA, the CDR3 is TGTGCCAGCAGCCGACAGGGGAGCTCCTATAATTCACCCCTCCACTTT.

This chain links TRBV27 with TRBJ1-1; D call uncertain. V was shortened by 5 bases and J by 5 bases, with 12 bases between the two germline ends. Per the germline V gene, CDR1 is MNHEY and CDR2 is SMNVEV (reference sequence). CDR3 length: 13 amino acids. In DNA form, the CDR3 reads TGTGCCAGCAGTCTAACGGGGAGGACTGAAGCTTTCTTT. This sequence encodes CASSLTGRTEAFF.

V and J are TRBV3-1 (or the pseudogene TRBV3-2) and TRBJ2-4, with D tentatively TRBD1 (6 bases). V gave up 2 bases and J gave up 7 bases, with 12 bases separating them. This CDR3 region has 14 residues. Germline CDR1 LGHDT, CDR2 YNNKEL (reference sequence). The CDR3 bases are TGTGCCAGCAGCCAATACAGGGATTGGAACATTCAGTACTTC. Its protein is CASSQYRDWNIQYF.

The CDR3 DNA reads as TGTGCCAGCAGCCAAGTATCGGGGGCTAATGAAAAACTGTTTTTT. Its protein is CASSQVSGANEKLFF. The chain couples TRBV4-2 to TRBJ1-4; weak D call: TRBD1 (5 bases). The germline CDR1 and CDR2 sequences are LGHNA and YNFKEQ. The length of the CDR3 is 15 residues. V lost 1 base to trimming and J lost 3 bases, with 9 bases between them.

The genes are TRBV10-2 and TRBJ1-1; D is uncertain. Trimming took 3 bases from V and 4 from J, leaving 12 bases between them. CDR1 is WSHSY, CDR2 SAAADI, per germline. This CDR3 region has 14 residues. CDR3 nucleotides: TGCGCCAGCAGTGAAAACCCCCGGTCCACTGAAGCTTTCTTT. Its protein product is CASSENPRSTEAFF.

The J gene is TRBJ1-1, the V gene TRBV10-3, with TRBD1 matching over 11 bases. V trimming: 6 bases; J trimming: 4 bases; junction bases outside the gene matches: 4. The CDR3 spans 14 residues. Germline V gene lookup returns CDR1 ENHRY and CDR2 SYGVKD. The CDR3 DNA sequence: TGTGCCATCAGGGGACAGGGGGATGTCACTGAAGCTTTCTTT. Protein sequence: CAIRGQGDVTEAFF.

In this sample, this clone turned up once. The CDR3 region is CAISSEGPTEAFF. The CDR3 nucleotides read TGTGCCATCAGCTCAGAGGGACCCACTGAAGCTTTCTTT. J is TRBJ1-1 and V is TRBV10-3; maybe TRBD1 (5 bases). The germline V gene encodes CDR1 ENHRY and CDR2 SYGVKD. The CDR3 is made up of 13 amino acids. V was cut by 6 bases and J by 4 bases, with 12 bases left in between.

The V gene is TRBV19, the J gene TRBJ1-5, with D hard to call. This CDR3 has 16 amino acids. The germline gives CDR1 LNHDA, CDR2 SQIVND (reference sequence). V dropped 5 bases and J dropped 5 bases, with 19 bases sitting between them. CDR3 protein: CASSPLGSRADQPQHF. In DNA form, the CDR3 reads TGTGCCAGTAGTCCCCTAGGGAGTAGGGCCGATCAGCCCCAGCATTTT.

This clone appeared once. V and J are TRBV11-2 and TRBJ2-7; 10 nucleotides agree with TRBD2. The CDR3 has 14 amino acids. Germline assignment: CDR1 SGHAT and CDR2 FQNNGV. J lost 5 bases, V lost 8 bases, and 9 bases had no gene match. CDR3: CASAGLAGVHEQYF. CDR3 coding DNA: TGTGCCAGCGCCGGGCTAGCGGGAGTACACGAGCAGTACTTC.

The chain links TRBV27 to TRBJ2-7; 7 nucleotides agree with TRBD1. V was clipped by 5 bases and J by 2 bases; unmatched bases: 12. The CDR3 is 16 residues long. The V gene's germline CDR1 is MNHEY and CDR2 SMNVEV (reference sequence). As DNA, the CDR3 is TGTGCCAGCAGTCTTCGATGGGACAGCCGTACCTACGAGCAGTACTTC. It encodes CASSLRWDSRTYEQYF.

The CDR3 here is CASRKRAGGMETQYF. DNA of the CDR3: TGTGCCAGCAGGAAAAGGGCGGGGGGAATGGAGACCCAGTACTTC. The chain carries TRBV7-8 and TRBJ2-5; the match to TRBD2 covers 8 bases. The CDR3 covers 15 residues. Germline assignment: CDR1 SGHVS and CDR2 FQNEAQ. Germline trimming cut 6 bases from V and 5 bases from J; bases unmatched to any gene: 11.

This chain uses TRBV7-9 with TRBJ2-7; D is uncertain. Trimming cost V 1 base and J 7 bases, with 14 bases left between them. The CDR3 spans 14 residues. In germline, CDR1 is SEHNR, CDR2 FQNEAQ (reference sequence). The chain's CDR3 is CASSLEARRWEQYF. The CDR3 DNA is TGTGCCAGCAGCTTAGAAGCCCGCCGGTGGGAGCAGTACTTC.